This is a list of T cell receptor beta chains from one sample in a study of blood T cell repertoires in COVID-19. This table comes from immunoSEQ multiplex PCR, and its TCRdb copy is limited to in-frame clones, with some not included. The data show more than 85,000 clones, over 70% seen once. Sequencing input: peripheral blood. The source of these receptors is a human donor in a cohort sampled during active or convalescent COVID-19. Both conserved end residues are part of each CDR3. The order of the fields is CDR3 protein, CDR3 DNA, clone size, D gene, CDR3 length, J gene, V gene. A D gene is named only where the DNA matches it firmly. Some rows mark clone size as missing; the rest say once, few, many or name a class of expanded clone.

CDR3aa: CSVEGTTQGGLPYEQYF; CDR3nt: TGCAGCGTTGAAGGGACTACCCAGGGCGGGCTACCCTACGAGCAGTACTTC; abundance: .; d_gene: .; len: 17; j_gene: TRBJ2-7; v_gene: TRBV29-1
CDR3aa: CASSATSGGAVRQFF; CDR3nt: TGCGCCAGCAGCGCAACTAGCGGGGGGGCCGTCCGGCAGTTCTTC; abundance: .; d_gene: TRBD2; len: 15; j_gene: TRBJ2-1; v_gene: TRBV5-1
CDR3aa: CASSSGSGVRKTQYF; CDR3nt: TGTGCCAGCAGTTCGGGGAGCGGGGTTAGGAAGACCCAGTACTTC; abundance: .; d_gene: .; len: 15; j_gene: TRBJ2-5; v_gene: TRBV21-1
CDR3aa: CASSQDPRGGSNNSPLHF; CDR3nt: TGCGCCAGCAGCCAAGACCCCCGAGGGGGCAGCAATAATTCACCCCTCCACTTT; abundance: .; d_gene: TRBD1; len: 18; j_gene: TRBJ1-6; v_gene: TRBV4-1
CDR3aa: CASSPQGNGGYTF; CDR3nt: TGTGCCAGCAGTCCTCAGGGGAACGGTGGCTACACCTTC; abundance: .; d_gene: .; len: 13; j_gene: TRBJ1-2; v_gene: TRBV7-3
CDR3aa: CASSYGTSGNTDTQYF; CDR3nt: TGTGCCAGCAGCTACGGGACTAGCGGGAACACAGATACGCAGTATTTT; abundance: .; d_gene: TRBD2; len: 16; j_gene: TRBJ2-3; v_gene: TRBV5-4
CDR3aa: CASSRGQGIGYEQYF; CDR3nt: TGTGCCAGCAGCCGGGGACAGGGGATCGGGTACGAGCAGTACTTC; abundance: .; d_gene: TRBD1; len: 15; j_gene: TRBJ2-7; v_gene: TRBV7-7
CDR3aa: CASSDPGLAGGRTDTQYF; CDR3nt: TGTGCCAGCAGTGACCCGGGACTTGCGGGGGGGCGCACAGATACGCAGTATTTT; abundance: once; d_gene: TRBD2; len: 18; j_gene: TRBJ2-3; v_gene: TRBV25-1
CDR3aa: CASSKAAYRTCYEQYF; CDR3nt: TGTGCCAGCAGCAAAGCCGCTTACAGGACGTGCTACGAGCAGTACTTC; abundance: .; d_gene: .; len: 16; j_gene: TRBJ2-7; v_gene: TRBV21-1
CDR3aa: CATSDFSGNEQFF; CDR3nt: TGTGCCACCAGTGATTTTTCGGGCAATGAGCAGTTCTTC; abundance: .; d_gene: .; len: 13; j_gene: TRBJ2-1; v_gene: TRBV24-1
CDR3aa: CASSGDYRGTQYF; CDR3nt: TGTGCCAGCAGCGGGGACTACAGGGGGACGCAGTATTTT; abundance: .; d_gene: .; len: 13; j_gene: TRBJ2-3; v_gene: TRBV9
CDR3aa: CASSKDRAVDTQYF; CDR3nt: TGTGCCAGTAGTAAGGACAGGGCGGTCGATACGCAGTATTTT; abundance: .; d_gene: TRBD1; len: 14; j_gene: TRBJ2-3; v_gene: TRBV19
CDR3aa: CASSFLGSGNEQFF; CDR3nt: TGTGCCAGCAGCTTCCTCGGATCAGGGAATGAGCAGTTCTTC; abundance: few; d_gene: .; len: 14; j_gene: TRBJ2-1; v_gene: TRBV7-2
CDR3aa: CASSTQREQPLYGYTF; CDR3nt: TGTGCCAGCAGTACCCAGCGGGAGCAACCCCTCTATGGCTACACCTTC; abundance: .; d_gene: .; len: 16; j_gene: TRBJ1-2; v_gene: TRBV6-6
CDR3aa: CASEKIRDSPYTQYF; CDR3nt: TGTGCCAGCGAGAAAATTCGGGACAGCCCGTATACGCAGTATTTT; abundance: .; d_gene: TRBD1; len: 15; j_gene: TRBJ2-3; v_gene: TRBV6-5
CDR3aa: CASSQAGGTGATDTQYF; CDR3nt: TGCGCCAGCAGCCAAGCGGGGGGGACTGGGGCCACAGATACGCAGTATTTT; abundance: .; d_gene: TRBD2; len: 17; j_gene: TRBJ2-3; v_gene: TRBV4-3
CDR3aa: CASSFVVAGGTDTQYF; CDR3nt: TGTGCCAGCAGTTTTGTGGTAGCGGGAGGCACAGATACGCAGTATTTT; abundance: few; d_gene: TRBD2; len: 16; j_gene: TRBJ2-3; v_gene: TRBV28
CDR3aa: CASSFSLAGRPSYEQYF; CDR3nt: TGTGCCAGCAGCTTTTCACTAGCGGGGCGGCCATCCTACGAGCAGTACTTC; abundance: .; d_gene: TRBD2; len: 17; j_gene: TRBJ2-7; v_gene: TRBV7-9
CDR3aa: CASSQDLPGTGASYNEQFF; CDR3nt: TGCGCCAGCAGCCAAGATCTTCCGGGTACGGGAGCCTCCTACAATGAGCAGTTCTTC; abundance: .; d_gene: .; len: 19; j_gene: TRBJ2-1; v_gene: TRBV4-3
CDR3aa: CASSDKDRRPDNEQFF; CDR3nt: TGTGCCAGCAGCGACAAGGACAGGAGGCCTGACAATGAGCAGTTCTTC; abundance: .; d_gene: TRBD1; len: 16; j_gene: TRBJ2-1; v_gene: TRBV7-8
CDR3aa: CASSQEISLVGSGANVLTF; CDR3nt: TGCGCCAGCAGCCAAGAGATTAGCCTAGTCGGCTCTGGGGCCAACGTCCTGACTTTC; abundance: once; d_gene: .; len: 19; j_gene: TRBJ2-6; v_gene: TRBV4-1
CDR3aa: CATSGPTGTGYGELFF; CDR3nt: TGTGCCACCAGTGGCCCGACGGGGACAGGGTACGGGGAGCTGTTTTTT; abundance: .; d_gene: TRBD1; len: 16; j_gene: TRBJ2-2; v_gene: TRBV24-1
CDR3aa: CASRSRDSSGNTIYF; CDR3nt: TGTGCCAGCAGGTCGCGGGACAGCTCTGGAAACACCATATATTTT; abundance: .; d_gene: TRBD1; len: 15; j_gene: TRBJ1-3; v_gene: TRBV5-8
CDR3aa: CASRQSGGVKETQYF; CDR3nt: TGTGCCAGCAGGCAAAGCGGGGGAGTCAAGGAGACCCAGTACTTC; abundance: .; d_gene: TRBD2; len: 15; j_gene: TRBJ2-5; v_gene: TRBV3-1/TRBV3-2
CDR3aa: CASSTRKTNEKLFF; CDR3nt: TGTGCCAGTAGTACCAGGAAAACTAATGAAAAACTGTTTTTT; abundance: .; d_gene: .; len: 14; j_gene: TRBJ1-4; v_gene: TRBV19
CDR3aa: CASSNGGGSSGANVLTF; CDR3nt: TGTGCCAGTAGTAATGGCGGGGGGAGCTCTGGGGCCAACGTCCTGACTTTC; abundance: once; d_gene: TRBD2; len: 17; j_gene: TRBJ2-6; v_gene: TRBV19
CDR3aa: CASWLSGSTEQYF; CDR3nt: TGTGCCAGCTGGCTTAGCGGGAGTACGGAGCAGTACTTC; abundance: once; d_gene: TRBD2; len: 13; j_gene: TRBJ2-7; v_gene: TRBV27
CDR3aa: CASSLERVPGELFF; CDR3nt: TGTGCCAGCAGCTTGGAGAGGGTACCCGGGGAGCTGTTTTTT; abundance: .; d_gene: .; len: 14; j_gene: TRBJ2-2; v_gene: TRBV5-4